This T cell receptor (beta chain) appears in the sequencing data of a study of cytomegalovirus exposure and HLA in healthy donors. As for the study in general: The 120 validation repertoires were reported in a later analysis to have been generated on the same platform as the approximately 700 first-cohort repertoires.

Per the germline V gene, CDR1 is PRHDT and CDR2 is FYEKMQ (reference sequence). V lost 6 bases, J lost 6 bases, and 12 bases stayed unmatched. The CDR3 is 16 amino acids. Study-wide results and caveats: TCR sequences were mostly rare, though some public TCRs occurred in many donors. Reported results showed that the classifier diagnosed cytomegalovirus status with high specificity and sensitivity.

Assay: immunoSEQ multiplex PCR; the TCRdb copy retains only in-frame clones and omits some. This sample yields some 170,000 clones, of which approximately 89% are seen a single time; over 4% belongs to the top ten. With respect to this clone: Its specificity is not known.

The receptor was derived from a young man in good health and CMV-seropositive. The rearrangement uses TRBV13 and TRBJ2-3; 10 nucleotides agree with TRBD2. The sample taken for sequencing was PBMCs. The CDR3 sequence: CASSLALAGERDTQYF. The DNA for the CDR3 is TGTGCCAGCAGTCTCGCTCTAGCGGGAGAAAGGGATACGCAGTATTTT.